This T cell receptor (beta chain) was profiled in a study of blood T cell repertoires in COVID-19. Study information: PBMCs, B-cell-depleted T cells, or T cells provided the cDNA or gDNA that made up the material.

Germline values: CDR1 SGDLS, CDR2 YYNGEE. The CDR3 has 21 amino acids. V gave up 4 bases and J gave up 2 bases; unmatched junction bases: 22. Per the original methods: It was from reference gene primer amplification that nucleated cell counts were estimated. The table came from immunoSEQ multiplex PCR; TCRdb's copy has only in-frame clones and leaves some out. V and J calls and clone size are given by that table; D and trimming were obtained from the DNA. The top ten clones hold 1% to 1.5% of a sample with about 62,000 clones, about nine tenths of them seen once. The TCR sequence derives from an elderly woman with acute or convalescent COVID-19. The specimen sequenced was peripheral blood. This chain connects TRBV9 to TRBJ2-3, with TRBD2 matching over 10 bases. As DNA, the CDR3 is TGTGCCAGCAGCTCCCGGGGGAGCGGGAGGGCCGGGAGTAGTGACACAGATACGCAGTATTTT. Translation: CASSSRGSGRAGSSDTDTQYF.